This T cell receptor beta chain is drawn from a study of beta chain features in type 1 diabetes. This clone was found a few times. Expressed TCRB transcripts were sequenced, since all the RNA that had been isolated was reverse transcribed. Average reads for naive, central memory and regulatory T cell samples were roughly 3.4 million. Clones were read by immunoSEQ multiplex PCR, and TCRdb kept only the in-frame ones, dropping some. The data contain 150,000 to 200,000 clones, roughly 9.1% of them singletons. The length of the CDR3 is 16 residues. V was shortened by 0 bases and J by 0 bases, with 8 bases between the two germline ends. Germline V gene sequence: CDR1 SGHNT, CDR2 YENEEA.

The chain combines TRBV11-3 with TRBJ2-2, with a tentative D call TRBD2 (6 bases). The clonotype originates from a woman between 18 and 29 years old in good health. The source material was central memory CD4+ T cells from blood. The chain's CDR3 is CASSLEIAANTGELFF. The CDR3 DNA follows: TGTGCCAGCAGCTTAGAGATAGCGGCGAACACCGGGGAGCTGTTTTTT.